These 24 T cell receptor beta chains originate from one sample sequenced in a study of shared clonotypes between healthy human individuals. Sequencing used immunoSEQ multiplex PCR; TCRdb keeps in-frame clones, though not all of them. This table holds millions of clones, roughly 91% found once. Only CD45RO-negative cells positively selected for CCR7 counted as naive CD8 cells, so terminally differentiated effector memory CD45RA+ cells were excluded. The specimen sequenced was naive CD8+ T cells from PBMCs. The source of these receptors is a man aged 18-30 years in good health. Some clones in this sample may be carry-over from other donors' samples.

This sequence joins TRBV4-1 and TRBJ2-3; 8 positions agree with TRBD1. The germline CDR1 and CDR2 sequences are MGHRA and YSYEKL. CDR3 length: 17 amino acids. Trimming cost V 3 bases and J 3 bases; bases outside gene matches: 11. The CDR3 spells CASSQLQGAGGTDTQYF. The CDR3 nucleotides are TGCGCCAGCAGCCAGCTGCAGGGGGCTGGGGGAACAGATACGCAGTATTTT.

The genes are TRBV11-2 and TRBJ2-7; the match to TRBD2 covers 8 bases. The CDR3 covers 17 residues. J gave up 4 bases and V 5 bases, and 16 bases lay outside the gene matches. Germline values: CDR1 SGHAT, CDR2 FQNNGV. The CDR3, as DNA: TGTGCCAGCAGCGCCCGACTAGCGAGAAACAAATCTTACGAGCAGTACTTC. This translates into CASSARLARNKSYEQYF. The whole variable domain, filled in from reference TRBV11-2 and TRBJ2-7, reads EAGVAQSPRYKIIEKRQSVAFWCNPISGHATLYWYQQILGQGPKLLIQFQNNGVVDDSQLPKDRFSAERLKGVDSTLKIQPAKLEDSAVYLCASSARLARNKSYEQYFGPGTRLTVT.

V is TRBV28 and J is TRBJ2-1; 11 bases are shared with TRBD2. With 5 bases clipped from V and 6 bases from J, the junction kept 12 bases outside the gene matches. This CDR3 is 17 amino acids long. Germline CDR1 and CDR2: MDHEN and SYDVKM. CDR3 protein: CASSHANSGRAVNEQFF. DNA for the CDR3: TGTGCCAGCAGTCACGCAAATAGCGGGAGGGCAGTCAATGAGCAGTTCTTC.

J is TRBJ2-1 and V is TRBV7-9; TRBD2 matches at 13 bases. Germline CDR1 SEHNR, CDR2 FQNEAQ (reference sequence). This CDR3 is 15 amino acids long. After removal of 5 bases from V and 7 bases from J, the junction contained 5 bases not matched to a gene. CDR3 DNA: TGTGCCAGCAGCAACGGACTAGCGGGAGCGAATGAGCAGTTCTTC. Translating it yields CASSNGLAGANEQFF.

The rearrangement links TRBV29-1 to TRBJ2-5, with TRBD2 matching 8 bases. From germline, CDR1 is SQVTM and CDR2 ANQGSEA. This CDR3 has 14 amino acids. Trimming cost V 6 bases and J 5 bases; bases outside gene matches: 11. The CDR3 spells CSVWGEREIETQYF. CDR3 nucleotide sequence: TGCAGCGTCTGGGGGGAGCGGGAGATTGAGACCCAGTACTTC. Based on the CDR3 plus reference TRBV29-1 and TRBJ2-5, the full variable domain is SAVISQKPSRDICQRGTSLTIQCQVDSQVTMMFWYRQQPGQSLTLIATANQGSEATYESGFVIDKFPISRPNLTFSTLTVSNMSPEDSSIYLCSVWGEREIETQYFGPGTRLLVL.

The chain carries TRBV29-1 and TRBJ1-1; TRBD1 is a possible D gene (5 bases). The ends were cut back, 6 bases at V and 4 bases at J, with 18 bases in the middle. There are 14 residues in the CDR3. Germline V gene data show CDR1 as SQVTM and CDR2 as ANQGSEA. The CDR3: CSVAGGDLTTEAFF. The CDR3 DNA follows: TGCAGCGTAGCGGGGGGGGACCTGACCACTGAAGCTTTCTTT.

The rearrangement joins TRBV9 to TRBJ2-3, with D possibly TRBD2 on 6 matching bases. The V and J ends lost 2 bases and 2 bases respectively, with 12 bases between them. CDR3 length: 15 amino acids. CDR1 is SGDLS and CDR2 is YYNGEE in the germline V gene. The DNA of the CDR3 is TGTGCCAGCAGCGTTAGCGGAATAGACACAGATACGCAGTATTTT. Translating it yields CASSVSGIDTDTQYF.

The V and J genes are TRBV30 and TRBJ2-2; D uncertain. Trimming shortened V by 6 bases and J by 2 bases, and 7 bases separated the two germline ends. Germline CDR1 and CDR2: GTSNPN and SVGIG (reference sequence). The CDR3 has 12 residues. DNA of the CDR3: TGTGCCTGTGGTACTAACACCGGGGAGCTGTTTTTT. This codes for CACGTNTGELFF.

Here the CDR3 reads CAWSLGHLSTDTQYF. CDR3 DNA sequence: TGTGCCTGGAGTTTAGGACACCTGAGCACAGATACGCAGTATTTT. The chain joins TRBV30 to TRBJ2-3, with a weak D call TRBD1 (5 bases). In germline, CDR1 is GTSNPN, CDR2 SVGIG (reference sequence). Trimming shortened V by 2 bases and J by 0 bases, and 12 bases separated the two germline ends. The length of the CDR3 is 15 residues.

The rearrangement links TRBV28 to TRBJ1-1; 7 positions match TRBD1. This CDR3 has 13 residues. V lost 6 bases, J lost 1 base, and 2 bases stayed unmatched. From germline, CDR1 is MDHEN and CDR2 SYDVKM. Here the CDR3 DNA reads TGTGCCAGCAGGACAGGGAGGAACACTGAAGCTTTCTTT. It is translated as CASRTGRNTEAFF.

This clone was seen only once. The rearrangement joins TRBV5-6 to TRBJ1-1; the match to TRBD1 covers 8 bases. The germline CDR1 and CDR2 sequences are SGHDT and YYEEEE. The J segment lost 4 bases and the V segment lost 4 bases, leaving 9 bases of the junction unmatched. The CDR3 sequence is 15 residues long. CDR3 sequence reads: CASSLRDRGATEAFF. The CDR3 DNA follows: TGTGCCAGCAGCCTCCGAGACAGGGGCGCCACTGAAGCTTTCTTT.

The chain combines TRBV7-3 with TRBJ2-7; D possibly corresponds to TRBD1 (5 bases). V was trimmed by 5 bases and J by 5 bases, leaving 19 bases between them. Germline lookup yields CDR1 SGHTA and CDR2 FQGTGA. This CDR3 has 15 residues. This CDR3 reads CASSPRGGAINEQYF. The CDR3 DNA sequence: TGTGCCAGCAGCCCAAGGGGTGGGGCGATCAACGAGCAGTACTTC.

The genes are TRBV10-2 and TRBJ2-3, with TRBD2 as a possible D gene (5 bases). CDR1 WSHSY and CDR2 SAAADI come from the germline V gene. The CDR3 has 16 amino acids. The ends were cut back, 8 bases at V and 2 bases at J, with 20 bases in the middle. CDR3 region: CASSGLPLQLTDTQYF. In DNA, the CDR3 is TGCGCCAGCTCCGGACTCCCATTACAACTCACAGATACGCAGTATTTT.

The chain combines TRBV7-9 with TRBJ2-6; a weak D match, TRBD1 (5 bases). The CDR3 contains 15 residues. Germline CDR1 is SEHNR and CDR2 is FQNEAQ (reference sequence). The V gene lost 5 bases and the J gene lost 2 bases, with 10 bases spanning the gap. CDR3 nucleotide sequence: TGTGCCAGCAGCCCCAAGGGGCCTGGGGCCAACGTCCTGACTTTC. Its translation is CASSPKGPGANVLTF.

The V gene is TRBV2, the J gene TRBJ2-7; TRBD2 matches at 7 bases. Trimming at V came to 2 bases and at J to 3 bases, leaving 4 bases not matched to a gene. The CDR3 sequence is 14 residues long. Per germline, CDR1 SNHLY and CDR2 FYNNEI. CDR3 DNA sequence: TGTGCCAGCAGTGAACCCGGGAGGTTCTACGAGCAGTACTTC. It specifies CASSEPGRFYEQYF.

V and J are TRBV4-2 and TRBJ2-2, with 8 nucleotides matching TRBD2. Germline lookup yields CDR1 LGHNA and CDR2 YNFKEQ. This CDR3 is built from 16 residues. V gave up 4 bases and J gave up 2 bases; unmatched junction bases: 6. As DNA, the CDR3 is TGTGCCAGCAGCCGTAACGGGGGGGACAACACCGGGGAGCTGTTTTTT. Its translation is CASSRNGGDNTGELFF.

V gene TRBV14 combines with J gene TRBJ2-7; 8 nucleotides match TRBD1. The CDR3 consists of 14 residues. Trimming took 3 bases from V and 3 from J; bases not matched to a gene: 4. CDR1 SGHDN and CDR2 FVKESK come from the germline V gene. CDR3 protein: CASSHDRGDYEQYF. CDR3 in DNA: TGTGCCAGCAGCCACGACAGGGGAGACTACGAGCAGTACTTC.

Notes on this clone: A junction end diverges from the germline sequence, so it may reflect a read error. The V and J genes are TRBV11-2 and TRBJ1-2; maybe TRBD1 (5 bases). Germline CDR1 SGHAT, CDR2 FQNNGV. The CDR3 has 14 amino acids. CDR3 region: CASSVDRFNYGYTF. The CDR3 DNA reads as TGTGCCAGCAGCGTAGACAGATTTAACTATGGCTACACCTTC. Full variable domain (rest looked up from reference TRBV11-2 and TRBJ1-2): EAGVAQSPRYKIIEKRQSVAFWCNPISGHATLYWYQQILGQGPKLLIQFQNNGVVDDSQLPKDRFSAERLKGVDSTLKIQPAKLEDSAVYLCASSVDRFNYGYTFGSGTRLTVV.

V is TRBV19 and J is TRBJ2-7; no reliable D call. V lost 1 base and J 0 bases, leaving 10 bases between the germline ends. The CDR3 is made up of 15 amino acids. CDR1 and CDR2 from the germline V gene are LNHDA and SQIVND (reference sequence). The CDR3 region has the DNA TGTGCCAGTAGTATAGCCCCGTCGACCTCCTACGAGCAGTACTTC. Protein: CASSIAPSTSYEQYF.

The V call is TRBV29-1, the J call TRBJ1-2; D not resolved. Between the trimmed V and J ends, which lost 4 bases and 3 bases, there was a span of 15 bases. Germline V gives CDR1 SQVTM, CDR2 ANQGSEA. This CDR3 region has 14 residues. In nucleotides, the CDR3 is TGCAGCGTTGGTGGGGTTGAGAGATACTATGGCTACACCTTC. Its protein product is CSVGGVERYYGYTF.

This rearrangement joins TRBV2 to TRBJ2-5, with D tentatively TRBD2 (7 bases). Germline CDR1 reads SNHLY; CDR2 reads FYNNEI. With 8 bases removed from V and 2 bases from J, the gap between germline ends came to 15 bases. The CDR3 covers 14 residues. CDR3 region: CASGEGVQQETQYF. As DNA, the CDR3 is TGTGCCAGCGGGGAGGGGGTGCAGCAAGAGACCCAGTACTTC.

The chain combines TRBV4-1 with TRBJ2-7; the D gene is possibly TRBD1 (6 bases). Germline-derived CDR1 and CDR2 are MGHRA and YSYEKL. CDR3 size: 14 residues. V lost 2 bases to trimming and J lost 1 base, with 9 bases between them. The CDR3 DNA sequence: TGCGCCAGCAGCCAAAAAGGACAGTCCTACGAGCAGTACTTC. Amino acid sequence: CASSQKGQSYEQYF.

CDR3 nucleotide sequence: TGTGCCAGCAGCCACCAGGGGGTTACAGATACGCAGTATTTT. Protein product: CASSHQGVTDTQYF. The J gene is TRBJ2-3, the V gene TRBV7-8; TRBD1 aligns across 7 bases. Germline assignment: CDR1 SGHVS and CDR2 FQNEAQ. Germline trimming cut 5 bases from V and 3 bases from J; bases unmatched to any gene: 5. The CDR3 covers 14 residues. The full variable domain, completed using reference TRBV7-8 and TRBJ2-3, is GAGVSQSPRYKVAKRGQDVALRCDPISGHVSLFWYQQALGQGPEFLTYFQNEAQLDKSGLPSDRFFAERPEGSVSTLKIQRTQQEDSAVYLCASSHQGVTDTQYFGPGTRLTVL.

This clone has just a few counts. The chain has TRBV2 and TRBJ1-1; a weak D match, TRBD1 (6 bases). In germline, CDR1 is SNHLY, CDR2 FYNNEI. Trimming pared 1 base from V and 1 base from J, leaving 10 bases between. The CDR3 length is 15 residues. CDR3 amino acids: CASSEGPTGNTEAFF. The CDR3 DNA sequence: TGTGCCAGCAGTGAAGGGCCGACAGGGAACACTGAAGCTTTCTTT.